This T cell receptor (beta chain) was retrieved from a study of T cells in localized non-small cell lung cancer (dated by TCRdb to the early 2020s). Regarding the research as a whole: The study analyzed T cell repertoires of approximately 240 early-stage NSCLC patients, comparing tumors and uninvolved tumor-adjacent lungs. The cohort was made up of around 250 treatment-naive NSCLC patients whose localized lung tumors had been resected. NSCLC patients had a mean age of approximately 72 years, and more than 120 were male and more than 90 female.

Only one count was recorded for this clone. Which antigen it targets is not known. No per-base quality is available; no much larger clone lies one base away. The paper's findings and limits, for the study overall: Because multi-region tumor sequencing was not performed, intratumor heterogeneity could not be ruled out. Higher T cell density in blood was associated with longer overall survival, whereas higher clonality in adjacent lung was associated with shorter survival. Uninvolved tumor-adjacent lung showed the highest T cell clonality, higher than tumor, which suggests more focused antigenic responses in the uninvolved tumor-adjacent lung. Of the top 100 tumor clones, a median of approximately 60 were detected in paired uninvolved adjacent lung; 28 were also among that lung's top 100. Because of the exploratory design, TCR variables were selected using unadjusted p-values without false-discovery rate correction.

The immunoSEQ Assay was used to sequence TCR beta CDR3 regions from DNA. On the study's bioinformatics: To compute T cell density, TCR beta template counts were normalized to usable DNA, which was estimated by amplifying housekeeping genes. Richness was estimated using the preseqR package, with extrapolation to 400,000 templates for PBMC samples and to 120,000 templates for tissue samples. Clonality was defined as one minus Pielou's evenness. To identify tissue-enriched TCRs, differential abundance testing was run on productive amino-acid clonotypes with a minimum total count of 5 and an alpha of 0.1. The Jaccard Index and the Morisita Overlap Index were used to measure how much the repertoires overlapped between compartments. GLIPH clustered TCR beta CDR3s with public tetramer-defined viral CDR3s; viral motifs required at least three viral sequences plus V-gene enrichment. Entries here come from immuneACCESS through TCRdb and include only in-frame sequences with V and J called. Some clones fail to appear in such tables; in the studies checked, an unresolved V gene covers under half of the shortfall, and the cause of the remainder is unknown. The DNA gave D and trimming, while V, J and clone size come from that table. The sample includes under 150,000 clones, with 89% observed a single time. Approximately 1.5% of the sample is taken by the ten largest.

At diagnosis, tumor, uninvolved tumor-adjacent lung and peripheral blood were collected and then preserved as a mix of FFPE and fresh-frozen material. For TCR repertoire profiling, blood samples were analyzed as peripheral blood mononuclear cells. From its cysteine to its phenylalanine, the CDR3 spans 16 amino acids. The CDR3 DNA has 48 bases and is translated from base 1. For CDR1 and CDR2, the germline V gene lists MNHNS and SASEGT. V loses 0 bases of germline sequence and J loses 6 bases, and the interval between the two ends is 15 bases. The V gene is TRBV6-1 and the J gene is TRBJ1-5; the D gene lacks a confident call. The sample was peripheral blood, taken before any cancer treatment. This receptor was identified in a female donor aged 60 or older with stage I lung adenocarcinoma. The nucleotide sequence is given as TGTGCCAGCAGTGAAGCTACGTCGGTGCTAGGTCAGCCCCAGCATTTT. This is translated as CASSEATSVLGQPQHF.